The following is a T cell receptor (beta chain) sequence with its context. Its antigen is unknown. Per-nucleotide qualities are absent, and no much larger clonotype sits a single base away. TCRbeta CDR3 regions were amplified from genomic DNA by means of the immunoSEQ Assay, a bias-controlled multiplex PCR. The published analysis was carried out like this. The number of nucleated cells in each sample was estimated by amplification of reference gene primers within the assay. To quantify the absolute abundance of each unique TCRbeta CDR3 rearrangement, sequence reads were collapsed and filtered. For each sample, productive Simpson clonality was calculated as the square root of Simpson's diversity index over productive rearrangements. TCRdb's version of the immuneACCESS table is confined to in-frame rearrangements and falls short of the full clone set. An unresolved V gene accounts for under half of the shortfall where checked; the remainder is of unknown origin. The V and J calls and clone size were taken over from that table, and D and trimming were inferred from the DNA. This sample has 150,000 to 200,000 clones in its table, and around 76% of those were observed once. The leading ten clones occupy about a sixth of the sample.

These data come from a study of blood T cell repertoires in COVID-19 (dated by TCRdb to 2020 to 2021). With regard to the full study: Collaborator samples came from the United States, Italy and Spain and covered acute and convalescent phases of COVID-19. Sample metadata almost always included a de-identified subject ID, COVID-19 status, age in years and sex. Where HLA class I and class II types were available, the types were taken from metadata supplied by the sample provider, not from assay-based typing. The material from the prospective study consisted of cDNA or gDNA derived from T cells, B-cell-depleted T cells, or PBMCs. The samples were drawn from two sources: the first 160 participants of the ongoing ImmuneRACE study, and 1,200 or so subjects contributed by 6 global collaborators. The repertoires were made available in a free public database intended to serve as a resource for research on the immune response to SARS-CoV-2. Subjects who had been exposed to COVID-19, were actively infected with it, or had recovered from it provided the deeply sampled blood TCRbeta repertoires that made up the dataset.

Participants in the prospective study were aged 18 to 89 years, lived in under 30 United States geographic areas, and enrolled through a virtual design. To assign participants to cohorts, the prospective study relied on clinical history that participants themselves reported in a screening survey and a study questionnaire. In the prospective study, whole blood, serum and a nasopharyngeal or oropharyngeal swab were collected from each participant by mobile phlebotomists. Participants in the prospective study had the option to provide additional blood draws and questionnaires over a roughly two-month period. Blood samples from the prospective study were shipped frozen or at room temperature prior to DNA extraction. The research as a whole found: The amount of clinical and demographic metadata varied by source and participant and was provided uncurated.

Spanning cysteine to phenylalanine, the CDR3 consists of 16 amino acids. Only the CDR3 part of the read is kept: 48 bases, read in frame from the first base. Unmatched junction bases come to 6, with V trimmed by 1 base and J by 2 bases. Taken from the germline V gene (reference sequence), the CDR1 and CDR2 loops are LNHDA and SQIVND. The V gene is TRBV19 and the J gene is TRBJ2-5; 8 central bases correspond to TRBD1. The clonotype originates from a woman aged 45-65 years with acute COVID-19. The sample comprised PBMCs or T cells enriched from blood (not recorded which). The CDR3 here reads CASSIGFGTGQETQYF. The DNA sequence follows: TGTGCCAGTAGTATAGGGTTCGGGACAGGTCAAGAGACCCAGTACTTC.